The present entry profiles one T cell receptor (beta chain) with its context. This sample is part of a study of type 1 and type 2 diabetes patients. Study-level information: The whole study generated 18,976,912 paired-end reads.

Trimming took 6 bases from V and 6 from J, leaving 16 bases between them. Germline V gives CDR1 DFQATT, CDR2 SNEGSKA (reference sequence). The CDR3 contains 13 residues. Amplification started from genomic DNA. Amplification of the beta chain CDR3 used 30 forward and 13 reverse multiplex primers. Using its own MiXCR run on the multiplex PCR reads, TCRdb lists one record per CDR3 protein. The sample shows 250,000 to 300,000 distinct CDR3 sequences, over 45% of them seen only once. The sequence came from a young man with type 2 diabetes. The chain joins TRBV20-1 to TRBJ2-3, with D possibly being TRBD2 (5 bases). Source material: peripheral blood mononuclear cells (PBMCs). The CDR3 DNA sequence: TGCAGTGCCACCCCATTTAGCGCCGATACGCAGTATTTT. This translates into CSATPFSADTQYF.